The 28 T cell receptor beta chains listed next were all sequenced from one sample in a study of blood T cell repertoires in COVID-19. This table comes from immunoSEQ multiplex PCR, and its TCRdb copy is limited to in-frame clones, with some not included. The sample lists about 120,000 clones; 90% were seen once. Specimen: peripheral blood. Receptor source: a human donor with active COVID-19. The donor label of this sample is uncertain.

The chain joins TRBV29-1 to TRBJ2-1; possible D gene TRBD1, 6 bases. Germline loops: CDR1 SQVTM, CDR2 ANQGSEA. The CDR3 is made up of 14 amino acids. Between the trimmed V and J ends, which lost 4 bases and 4 bases, there was a span of 14 bases. The CDR3 reads CSVVSLDRYNEQFF. CDR3 coding DNA: TGCAGCGTTGTCTCTTTGGACAGATACAATGAGCAGTTCTTC.

The V and J genes are TRBV10-3 and TRBJ1-1; the match to TRBD1 covers 8 bases. This CDR3 has 16 amino acids. Trimming took 10 bases from V and 4 from J; bases not matched to a gene: 17. Germline V gives CDR1 ENHRY, CDR2 SYGVKD. CDR3: CATTVGQGQGGTEAFF. CDR3 nucleotide sequence: TGTGCCACCACTGTCGGACAGGGCCAAGGGGGCACTGAAGCTTTCTTT.

This chain uses TRBV5-6 with TRBJ2-5; possible D gene TRBD2, 5 bases. V was shortened by 2 bases and J by 2 bases, with 10 bases between the two germline ends. There are 14 residues in the CDR3. Germline V gives CDR1 SGHDT, CDR2 YYEEEE. CDR3 loop: CASSFRTSQETQYF. CDR3 nucleotides: TGTGCCAGCAGCTTCCGAACTAGTCAAGAGACCCAGTACTTC.

The chain recombines TRBV20-1 with TRBJ2-7; perhaps TRBD1 as D (6 bases). Trimming shortened V by 3 bases and J by 2 bases, and 11 bases separated the two germline ends. CDR1 and CDR2 (germline): DFQATT, SNEGSKA (reference sequence). The CDR3 length is 13 residues. CDR3: CSASLDSTYEQYF. The DNA of the CDR3 is TGCAGTGCTAGTTTGGACAGTACCTACGAGCAGTACTTC.

V usage is TRBV9 and J usage is TRBJ1-1, with 9 positions matching TRBD1. The CDR3 is 14 amino acids. The J segment lost 5 bases and the V segment lost 4 bases, leaving 6 bases of the junction unmatched. CDR1 is SGDLS and CDR2 is YYNGEE in the germline V gene. CDR3 coding DNA: TGTGCCAGCAGCCCACAGGGGGCGCGGACTGAAGCTTTCTTT. Translating gives CASSPQGARTEAFF.

The CDR3 DNA reads as TGCGCCAGCAGCTTGGCGGGATCAGACCTCGGAAACACCATATATTTT. Amino acids: CASSLAGSDLGNTIYF. V gene TRBV5-1 combines with J gene TRBJ1-3; D unclear. The CDR3 length is 16 residues. Germline CDR1 is SGHRS and CDR2 is YFSETQ. V was shortened by 0 bases and J by 4 bases, with 14 bases between the two germline ends. The complete variable domain, with remaining parts taken from reference TRBV5-1 and TRBJ1-3, reads KAGVTQTPRYLIKTRGQQVTLSCSPISGHRSVSWYQQTPGQGLQFLFEYFSETQRNKGNFPGRFSGRQFSNSRSEMNVSTLELGDSALYLCASSLAGSDLGNTIYFGEGSWLTVV.

The rearrangement joins TRBV7-6 to TRBJ1-2; TRBD1 agrees at 12 bases. V lost 5 bases, J lost 2 bases, and 9 bases stayed unmatched. The V gene's germline CDR1 is SGHVS and CDR2 FNYEAQ. This CDR3 region has 17 residues. CDR3 bases: TGTGCCAGCAGCCGCATGGGACAGGGGGCGGCCAACTATGGCTACACCTTC. As protein: CASSRMGQGAANYGYTF.

This chain uses TRBV7-6 with TRBJ1-1; the D is unclear. Looked up from germline, CDR1 is SGHVS and CDR2 is FNYEAQ. The CDR3 runs 13 residues. The V and J ends lost 3 bases and 5 bases respectively, with 10 bases between them. CDR3 protein: CASSFDVRTEAFF. The CDR3 coding sequence is TGTGCCAGCAGCTTCGACGTGAGGACTGAAGCTTTCTTT.

The V and J genes are TRBV10-3 and TRBJ1-1; no clear D gene. Germline CDR1 reads ENHRY; CDR2 reads SYGVKD. The CDR3 spans 15 residues. Trimming took off 0 bases at V and 0 bases at J, with 8 bases between the two ends. The CDR3 here is CAISESADLNTEAFF. The CDR3 DNA reads TGTGCCATCAGTGAGTCTGCAGACTTGAACACTGAAGCTTTCTTT.

The V call is TRBV28, the J call TRBJ2-7, with 8 bases identical to TRBD2. The V gene's germline CDR1 is MDHEN and CDR2 SYDVKM. CDR3 size: 13 residues. Trimming at V came to 3 bases and at J to 8 bases, leaving 6 bases not matched to a gene. CDR3 sequence reads: CASSFPKRGKQYF. The CDR3 region has the DNA TGTGCCAGCAGTTTCCCCAAGCGGGGGAAGCAGTACTTC.

The chain combines TRBV30 with TRBJ1-2, with D unclear. The germline V gene has CDR1 GTSNPN and CDR2 SVGIG (reference sequence). Deletions cut 2 bases from V and 1 base from J, with 5 bases between. The CDR3 contains 12 residues. CDR3 amino acids: CAWSPFNYGYTF. The CDR3 bases are TGTGCCTGGAGTCCCTTTAACTATGGCTACACCTTC.

This clone was detected once. The gene calls are TRBV5-1 and TRBJ2-4; weak D call: TRBD1 (9 bases). The CDR3 extends over 15 amino acids. V shed 3 bases and J shed 9 bases, with 19 bases lying between them. Germline V gene lookup returns CDR1 SGHRS and CDR2 YFSETQ. CDR3 loop: CASSSQGAGGAIQYF. In nucleotides, the CDR3 is TGCGCCAGCAGCTCACAGGGGGCGGGAGGTGCCATTCAGTACTTC.

The rearrangement uses TRBV28 and TRBJ2-1, with 8 bases lining up with TRBD2. V lost 5 bases and J lost 4; bases outside the gene matches: 10. Germline values: CDR1 MDHEN, CDR2 SYDVKM. The CDR3 contains 16 residues. CDR3 nucleotides: TGTGCCAGCAGTCCGTCTGGCGGGGGGCGATACAATGAGCAGTTCTTC. This codes for CASSPSGGGRYNEQFF.

In its sample, this clone was seen a few times. The chain recombines TRBV6-1 with TRBJ1-2, with D uncertain. The germline gives CDR1 MNHNS, CDR2 SASEGT. V shed 2 bases and J shed 1 base, with 8 bases lying between them. The length of the CDR3 is 14 residues. CDR3 sequence (DNA): TGTGCCAGCAGTGAACCACAGCTTAACTATGGCTACACCTTC. It is translated as CASSEPQLNYGYTF.

The V call is TRBV19, the J call TRBJ2-6, with no clear D. With 3 bases removed from V and 0 bases from J, the gap between germline ends came to 6 bases. The CDR3 totals 15 residues. Germline CDR1 LNHDA, CDR2 SQIVND (reference sequence). The CDR3 here is CASSMYLSGANVLTF. The CDR3 nucleotides read TGTGCCAGTAGTATGTATCTCTCTGGGGCCAACGTCCTGACTTTC.

The chain links TRBV14 to TRBJ1-2, with D hard to call. Trimming pared 0 bases from V and 4 bases from J, leaving 9 bases between. The CDR3 loop spans 14 amino acids. Germline values: CDR1 SGHDN, CDR2 FVKESK. CDR3 sequence (DNA): TGTGCCAGCAGCCAAGAAAACAGCCTCTATGGCTACACCTTC. Protein product: CASSQENSLYGYTF.

This rearrangement joins TRBV7-8 to TRBJ2-7; weak D call: TRBD1 (5 bases). There are 14 residues in the CDR3. Germline-derived CDR1 and CDR2 are SGHVS and FQNEAQ. The V end lost 3 bases, the J end lost 3 bases, and 12 bases lay between the germline ends. The CDR3 DNA sequence: TGTGCCAGCAGCTTCTCGACAGAATTCTACGAGCAGTACTTC. Encoded protein: CASSFSTEFYEQYF.

The rearrangement uses TRBV18 and TRBJ1-1, with a weak D call TRBD1 (6 bases). Trimming cost V 3 bases and J 1 base, with 9 bases left between them. Germline V gene data show CDR1 as KGHSH and CDR2 as LQKENI. CDR3 length equals 14 residues. The CDR3 DNA reads as TGTGCCAGCTCACCGGTAGGGGGGAACACTGAAGCTTTCTTT. This encodes CASSPVGGNTEAFF.

The chain links TRBV15 to TRBJ2-1; D ambiguous. Germline V gene sequence: CDR1 LNHNV, CDR2 YYDKDF (reference sequence). This CDR3 spans 15 amino acids. The V end was cut by 0 bases, the J end by 4 bases, with 10 bases between. The CDR3 nucleotides are TGTGCCACCAGCAGAGATCGCCAGGTTTACAATGAGCAGTTCTTC. Translated: CATSRDRQVYNEQFF.

The V call is TRBV25-1, the J call TRBJ2-3; 8 bases line up with TRBD2. Germline CDR1 and CDR2: MGHDK and SYGVNS. V shed 6 bases, J shed 5 bases, and the junction held 4 bases outside the gene matches. This CDR3 is 13 amino acids long. The CDR3 region has the DNA TGTGCCAGCAGGCGGGGGGCGCAAGATACGCAGTATTTT. This sequence encodes CASRRGAQDTQYF.

In its sample, this clone was seen once. The V call is TRBV5-1, the J call TRBJ1-4, with D possibly matching TRBD1 (5 bases). This CDR3 comprises 16 residues. V was trimmed by 4 bases and J by 7 bases, leaving 20 bases between them. Germline CDR1 is SGHRS and CDR2 is YFSETQ. The CDR3 DNA reads as TGCGCCAGCAGCGGGGGTTCGGGGGTATGGGGTGAAAAACTGTTTTTT. Protein product: CASSGGSGVWGEKLFF.

The V call is TRBV7-2, the J call TRBJ2-3; 10 bases agree with TRBD2. The CDR3 has 16 residues. Losses at the gene ends were 5 bases for V and 1 base for J; bases not matched to a gene: 6. Germline V gene lookup returns CDR1 SGHTA and CDR2 FQGNSA. Here the CDR3 reads CASSLDLAGGTDTQYF. The CDR3 coding sequence is TGTGCCAGCAGCCTAGATCTAGCGGGGGGCACAGATACGCAGTATTTT.

The rearrangement joins TRBV19 to TRBJ2-1, with 7 bases fitting TRBD2. Per the germline V gene, CDR1 is LNHDA and CDR2 is SQIVND (reference sequence). This CDR3 comprises 15 residues. With 4 bases clipped from V and 0 bases from J, the junction kept 3 bases outside the gene matches. The CDR3 region is CASSTLAFSYNEQFF. CDR3 DNA: TGTGCCAGTAGTACACTAGCGTTCTCCTACAATGAGCAGTTCTTC.

This rearrangement joins TRBV3-1 (or the pseudogene TRBV3-2) to TRBJ2-3; TRBD2 matches at 9 bases. V was pared by 1 base and J by 6 bases, with 2 bases of the junction left unmatched. Per germline, CDR1 LGHDT and CDR2 YNNKEL (reference sequence). This CDR3 spans 14 amino acids. For the CDR3, the DNA is TGTGCCAGCAGCCAAGGCGGGGGGGTGGATACGCAGTATTTT. Encoded protein: CASSQGGGVDTQYF.

This clone has only one observation. This chain uses TRBV3-1 (or the pseudogene TRBV3-2) with TRBJ2-2; 8 positions agree with TRBD1. After removal of 2 bases from V and 7 bases from J, the junction contained 9 bases not matched to a gene. The CDR3 spans 16 residues. CDR1 is LGHDT, CDR2 YNNKEL, per germline (reference sequence). The CDR3 spells CASSQRSGGAIGELFF. For the CDR3, the DNA is TGTGCCAGCAGCCAAAGGTCAGGGGGCGCAATCGGGGAGCTGTTTTTT.

CDR3 sequence: CASSPDLMDRAKYSNQPQHF. CDR3 coding DNA: TGTGCCAGCAGTCCGGACCTGATGGACAGGGCAAAATATAGCAATCAGCCCCAGCATTTT. This chain links TRBV6-8 with TRBJ1-5; 8 bases are shared with TRBD1. With V trimmed by 5 bases and J by 0 bases, 18 bases remained unmatched. The CDR3 is 20 amino acids. Germline V CDR1 and CDR2: MNHGY, SAAAGT.

This sequence joins TRBV6-6 and TRBJ2-7; possible D gene TRBD2, 5 bases. Trimming left V 2 bases short and J 4 bases short, with 12 bases between. The CDR3 sequence is 14 residues long. The germline gives CDR1 MNHNY, CDR2 SVGAGI (reference sequence). The CDR3 DNA follows: TGTGCCAGCAGTTACGACGGAGGCCGATACGAGCAGTACTTC. Translation: CASSYDGGRYEQYF.

This clone was seen a single time. This CDR3 reads CASSYSRGVDTQYF. DNA for the CDR3: TGTGCCAGCAGTTACTCGCGGGGGGTGGATACGCAGTATTTT. The gene calls are TRBV6-2 or TRBV6-3 and TRBJ2-3; 8 bases are a match to TRBD2. J was trimmed by 6 bases and V by 0 bases; bases with no gene match: 2. This CDR3 comprises 14 residues. Germline V CDR1 and CDR2: MNHEY, SVGEGT.